The 25 T cell receptor beta chains listed next were all sequenced from one sample in a study of early T cells in non-severe SARS-CoV-2 infection. TCRdb processed the 5' RACE reads anew with MiXCR; each CDR3 protein has one entry. This sample carries tens of thousands of distinct CDR3 sequences, about 14% of them seen once, and the ten largest clones take 5% to 7.5%. Sequenced: whole blood. These TCRs come from an adult who was a healthcare worker with PCR-confirmed SARS-CoV-2 infection or an uninfected control (not recorded which).

This clonotype was recorded a few times. The chain combines TRBV28 with TRBJ1-1; D is uncertain. The V end was cut by 7 bases, the J end by 8 bases, with 8 bases between. This CDR3 contains 10 residues. Germline V gene data show CDR1 as MDHEN and CDR2 as SYDVKM. The CDR3 nucleotides read TGTGCCAGCAAACGGCGGGAAGCTTTCTTT. Its translation: CASKRREAFF. The full variable domain, with the rest looked up from reference TRBV28 and TRBJ1-1, is DVKVTQSSRYLVKRTGEKVFLECVQDMDHENMFWYRQDPGLGLRLIYFSYDVKMKEKGDIPEGYSVSREKKERFSLILESASTNQTSMYLCASKRREAFFGQGTRLTVV.

The chain joins TRBV11-2 to TRBJ2-7, with a weak D call TRBD1 (6 bases). The CDR3 is made up of 15 amino acids. Trimming removed 4 bases from V and 1 base from J, with 14 bases in between. Germline loops: CDR1 SGHAT, CDR2 FQNNGV. For the CDR3, the DNA is TGTGCCAGCAGCTCATCCACAGGGATATCCTACGAGCAGTACTTC. Its translation is CASSSSTGISYEQYF.

This clonotype has just a few counts. This sequence joins TRBV19 and TRBJ2-1; D uncertain. Between the trimmed V and J ends, which lost 6 bases and 3 bases, there was a span of 9 bases. CDR3 size: 13 residues. Germline assignment: CDR1 LNHDA and CDR2 SQIVND (reference sequence). Written as DNA, the CDR3 is TGTGCCAGTAGCCTGACTGACTACAATGAGCAGTTCTTC. It specifies CASSLTDYNEQFF.

The V call is TRBV10-3, the J call TRBJ2-3; 7 nucleotides agree with TRBD2. Germline V gene lookup returns CDR1 ENHRY and CDR2 SYGVKD. The CDR3 is made up of 15 amino acids. With 7 bases clipped from V and 3 bases from J, the junction kept 10 bases outside the gene matches. The CDR3 is CAITASGGGTDTQYF. In nucleotides, the CDR3 is TGTGCCATCACCGCCTCTGGGGGAGGGACAGATACGCAGTATTTT.

This clonotype showed up just a few times. V usage is TRBV7-9 and J usage is TRBJ1-1; 9 bases agree with TRBD1. Germline CDR1 is SEHNR and CDR2 is FQNEAQ (reference sequence). V shed 1 base and J 6 bases; nucleotides not matched to a gene: 3. This CDR3 region has 14 residues. The CDR3 DNA reads as TGTGCCAGCAGCTTAGTGGGACAGGGACCTGAAGCTTTCTTT. Protein sequence: CASSLVGQGPEAFF.

This clonotype was picked up a small number of times. This sequence joins TRBV29-1 and TRBJ2-2; 10 bases are shared with TRBD2. The CDR3 runs 14 residues. CDR1 is SQVTM and CDR2 is ANQGSEA in the germline V gene. J lost 1 base, V lost 8 bases, and 4 bases had no gene match. CDR3 sequence reads: CSILAGVNTGELFF. DNA for the CDR3: TGCAGCATCCTAGCGGGGGTGAACACCGGGGAGCTGTTTTTT.

This clonotype occurred many times. The genes are TRBV20-1 and TRBJ1-6; TRBD1 aligns across 7 bases. There are 16 residues in the CDR3. Germline CDR1 DFQATT, CDR2 SNEGSKA (reference sequence). Trimming cost V 4 bases and J 5 bases; bases outside gene matches: 11. DNA of the CDR3: TGCAGTGCTAAACATGCAGGGGGTCTTAATAATTCACCCCTCCACTTT. It specifies CSAKHAGGLNNSPLHF.

The CDR3 region has the DNA TGCAGCGTTGAACCCACCTCGAGCTCCTACGAGCAGTACTTC. Translated: CSVEPTSSSYEQYF. V gene TRBV29-1 combines with J gene TRBJ2-7; no definite D call. Trimming cost V 2 bases and J 0 bases, with 11 bases left between them. The germline V gene encodes CDR1 SQVTM and CDR2 ANQGSEA. CDR3 size: 14 residues.

This clonotype has ten or more counts. DNA of the CDR3: TGTGCCAGCAGACCACCCGGGGGCGGGGCATACGAGCAGTACTTC. Translated: CASRPPGGGAYEQYF. The chain carries TRBV11-2 and TRBJ2-7; the D gene could be TRBD1 or TRBD2 (6 bases each). V lost 6 bases to trimming and J lost 4 bases, with 19 bases between them. The CDR3 sequence is 15 residues long. Germline CDR1 reads SGHAT; CDR2 reads FQNNGV.

This clonotype was recorded a few times. The V and J genes are TRBV18 and TRBJ1-2; 8 bases align to TRBD1. The junction had 6 bases not matched to a gene; V was cut back by 5 bases and J by 1 base. Looked up from germline, CDR1 is KGHSH and CDR2 is LQKENI. The CDR3 is 15 amino acids. CDR3 loop: CASSRQGALNYGYTF. Written as DNA, the CDR3 is TGTGCCAGCTCAAGGCAGGGGGCCCTTAACTATGGCTACACCTTC.

V gene TRBV7-6 combines with J gene TRBJ2-7; TRBD1 agrees at 7 bases. Germline CDR1 reads SGHVS; CDR2 reads FNYEAQ. The V and J ends lost 2 bases and 4 bases, in that order; junction bases with no gene match: 14. The CDR3 sequence is 17 residues long. The CDR3 DNA reads as TGTGCCAGCAGCTTATCGGGTCGGGGACAGCAGCGATACGAGCAGTACTTC. This translates into CASSLSGRGQQRYEQYF.

As for this clonotype: A much more abundant neighbour one base away suggests this may be a read error. This rearrangement joins TRBV29-1 to TRBJ2-5; D is undetermined. Germline V lookup: CDR1 SQVTM, CDR2 ANQGSEA. The CDR3 is 11 residues long. Here the CDR3 reads CSTYLRETRYF. For the CDR3, the DNA is TGCAGCACCTACTTACGAGAGACCCGGTACTTC.

This clonotype was counted at least ten times. The rearrangement links TRBV7-2 to TRBJ1-4, with 9 bases matching TRBD1. Germline loops: CDR1 SGHTA, CDR2 FQGNSA. The CDR3 runs to 13 residues. Losses at the gene ends were 5 bases for V and 6 bases for J; bases not matched to a gene: 1. The CDR3 DNA reads TGTGCCAGCAGCCGGGACAGGGATGAAAAACTGTTTTTT. It codes for CASSRDRDEKLFF.

This clonotype has a handful of counts. The chain has TRBV7-9 and TRBJ2-7, with TRBD1 identical over 9 bases. CDR1 and CDR2 from the germline V gene are SEHNR and FQNEAQ (reference sequence). The CDR3 is 15 residues long. J lost 3 bases, V lost 5 bases, and 8 bases had no gene match. The CDR3 DNA reads as TGTGCCAGCAGCCATGTGGGACAGGGCGGCTACGAGCAGTACTTC. It is translated as CASSHVGQGGYEQYF.

This clonotype was observed a few times. This sequence joins TRBV6-6 and TRBJ1-4, with TRBD1 as a possible D gene (5 bases). The CDR3 contains 15 residues. Per the germline V gene, CDR1 is MNHNY and CDR2 is SVGAGI (reference sequence). V was clipped by 2 bases and J by 8 bases, with 15 bases between them. The CDR3 protein is CASSYRGGEVEKLFF. The CDR3 bases are TGTGCCAGCAGTTACAGGGGAGGGGAGGTGGAAAAACTGTTTTTT.

About this clonotype: Since a much larger clone is just one base distant, this may be a read error. The gene calls are TRBV13 and TRBJ1-1; no reliable D call. CDR1 PRHDT and CDR2 FYEKMQ come from the germline V gene (reference sequence). The CDR3 sequence is 14 residues long. The CDR3 sequence: CVSSQTIVDTEAFF. In nucleotides, the CDR3 is TGTGTCAGCAGCCAGACGATAGTAGACACTGAAGCTTTCTTT.

The gene calls are TRBV11-2 and TRBJ2-7; no clear D gene. The germline V gene has CDR1 SGHAT and CDR2 FQNNGV. The CDR3 length is 15 residues. V was clipped by 1 base and J by 3 bases, with 13 bases between them. The CDR3 protein is CASSLVPRNFYEQYF. The CDR3 DNA reads as TGTGCCAGCAGCTTAGTCCCAAGGAACTTCTACGAGCAGTACTTC.

This sequence joins TRBV18 and TRBJ2-6, with TRBD1 matching 12 bases. CDR1 and CDR2 from the germline V gene are KGHSH and LQKENI. This CDR3 spans 17 amino acids. The J segment lost 2 bases and the V segment lost 3 bases, leaving 2 bases of the junction unmatched. The CDR3 sequence: CASSPGTGGTGANVLTF. The CDR3 DNA follows: TGTGCCAGCTCACCTGGGACAGGGGGCACTGGGGCCAACGTCCTGACTTTC.

The CDR3 loop reads CASSLVGVAYEQYF. The CDR3 DNA sequence: TGTGCCAGCAGCTTAGTGGGGGTCGCCTACGAGCAGTACTTC. J is TRBJ2-7 and V is TRBV7-2, with D perhaps assigned TRBD1 or TRBD2 (5 bases each). Germline V CDR1 and CDR2: SGHTA, FQGNSA. Trimming pared 1 base from V and 2 bases from J, leaving 9 bases between. CDR3 length: 14 residues. The full variable domain, in which reference TRBV7-2 and TRBJ2-7 provide the parts outside the CDR3, is GAGVSQSPSNKVTEKGKDVELRCDPISGHTALYWYRQSLGQGLEFLIYFQGNSAPDKSGLPSDRFSAERTGGSVSTLTIQRTQQEDSAVYLCASSLVGVAYEQYFGPGTRLTVT.

In its sample, this clonotype was seen a few times. CDR3 in DNA: TGTGCCAGCAGTCCCCCCCGACAGGGAAGGGTGACCCAGTACTTC. Amino acid sequence: CASSPPRQGRVTQYF. V usage is TRBV27 and J usage is TRBJ2-5; 7 nucleotides agree with TRBD1. CDR1 and CDR2 (germline): MNHEY, SMNVEV (reference sequence). The CDR3 contains 15 residues. V shed 5 bases, J shed 7 bases, and the junction held 13 bases outside the gene matches.

There are many counts of this clonotype. V gene TRBV7-2 combines with J gene TRBJ1-4; D may be TRBD1 (5 bases). The CDR3 length is 16 residues. Germline V lookup: CDR1 SGHTA, CDR2 FQGNSA. Trimming cost V 3 bases and J 0 bases, with 11 bases left between them. CDR3 protein: CASSFPQGSTNEKLFF. The CDR3 bases are TGTGCCAGCAGCTTCCCCCAGGGATCAACTAATGAAAAACTGTTTTTT.

The gene calls are TRBV7-2 and TRBJ1-2, with D possibly being TRBD1 (6 bases). The V end was cut by 3 bases, the J end by 6 bases, with 14 bases between. This CDR3 is built from 14 residues. CDR1 is SGHTA and CDR2 is FQGNSA in the germline V gene. The CDR3 DNA reads TGTGCCAGCAGCTTGACAGGACTACGTAATGGCTACACCTTC. The encoded protein is CASSLTGLRNGYTF.

This clonotype was seen just once. The chain links TRBV11-2 to TRBJ2-7; TRBD2 might be the D (6 bases). The CDR3 covers 13 residues. Germline lookup yields CDR1 SGHAT and CDR2 FQNNGV. The ends were cut back, 6 bases at V and 4 bases at J, with 13 bases in the middle. The DNA of the CDR3 is TGTGCCAGCAGTGTCCATGGGGGGTACGAGCAGTACTTC. It yields the protein CASSVHGGYEQYF.

The rearrangement uses TRBV29-1 and TRBJ1-1; no reliable D call. Germline V CDR1 and CDR2: SQVTM, ANQGSEA. The V end lost 6 bases, the J end lost 6 bases, and 23 bases lay between the germline ends. The CDR3 is 15 amino acids. This chain's CDR3 is CSVNRQASPTAEAFF. The CDR3 region has the DNA TGCAGCGTCAACCGACAAGCTAGCCCCACTGCTGAAGCTTTCTTT.

This clonotype showed up just a few times. V and J are TRBV10-2 and TRBJ1-2, with D unclear. CDR3 length: 13 amino acids. Trimming took 8 bases from V and 0 from J, leaving 10 bases between them. Germline assignment: CDR1 WSHSY and CDR2 SAAADI. This chain's CDR3 is CASRRQPNYGYTF. As DNA, the CDR3 is TGCGCCAGCCGTCGGCAGCCTAACTATGGCTACACCTTC.